What follows are 3 T cell receptor beta chains derived from one specimen sequenced in a study of tissue T cells after allogeneic stem cell transplantation. Documented time point: mouse harvest day 14 after allogeneic transplant. Each mouse received 10^7 T-cell-depleted marrow cells plus 10^6 splenic CD5+ T cells by tail vein. Using immunoSEQ multiplex PCR, the repertoire was profiled, and TCRdb retains in-frame clones only, with some absent. The table includes about 4,000 clones, more than 45% detected once. Sequencing was carried out using gut tissue. All receptors derive from a female BALB/c mouse given C57BL/6 T cells with graft-versus-host disease after an allogeneic hematopoietic cell transplant.

A remark on this clone: Gene names follow the mouse nomenclature. Read data end 1 residue before the CDR3 end; the end is taken from the germline J gene. V is TRBV15 and J is TRBJ2-2, with TRBD1 matching over 9 bases. CDR1 is SGHND, CDR2 FRSKSL, per germline. This CDR3 comprises 15 residues. The V gene end was trimmed by 6 bases and the J gene end by 2 bases; junction bases not matched to a gene: 4. The sequenced CDR3 bases are TGTGCCAGCAGCTCCGGGACAGGGAACACCGGGCAGCTCTAC. This codes for CASSSGTGNTGQLY. The full CDR3 protein is CASSSGTGNTGQLYF.

As for this clone: Here the gene names and germline are mouse. The read falls 1 residue short of the CDR3 end, and the missing part is taken from the germline J gene. This chain connects TRBV13-2 to TRBJ2-5; TRBD1 or TRBD2 may be the D gene (5 bases each). In germline, CDR1 is NNHNN, CDR2 SYGAGS (reference sequence). Trimming shortened V by 2 bases and J by 2 bases, and 12 bases separated the two germline ends. The CDR3 has 15 amino acids. CDR3 residues: CASGEVRDGQDTQYF. The part of the CDR3 DNA that was read is TGTGCCAGCGGTGAAGTTCGGGACGGCCAAGACACCCAGTAC.

By sample fraction, this clone is medium-sized. Gene labels here are mouse ones. The read is 1 residue too short to cover the CDR3 end, so that end is filled in from the germline J gene. J is TRBJ2-7 and V is TRBV24; 7 nucleotides align to TRBD1. Germline V gene lookup returns CDR1 KGHTA and CDR2 FRNEEI. The V segment lost 3 bases and the J segment 5 bases; nucleotides outside the gene matches: 7. The CDR3 is 14 residues long. Partial CDR3 DNA: TGTGCCAGCAGTCTAGGGCAGGGGGAAGATGAACAGTAC. Protein product: CASSLGQGEDEQY. The complete CDR3 reads CASSLGQGEDEQYF.